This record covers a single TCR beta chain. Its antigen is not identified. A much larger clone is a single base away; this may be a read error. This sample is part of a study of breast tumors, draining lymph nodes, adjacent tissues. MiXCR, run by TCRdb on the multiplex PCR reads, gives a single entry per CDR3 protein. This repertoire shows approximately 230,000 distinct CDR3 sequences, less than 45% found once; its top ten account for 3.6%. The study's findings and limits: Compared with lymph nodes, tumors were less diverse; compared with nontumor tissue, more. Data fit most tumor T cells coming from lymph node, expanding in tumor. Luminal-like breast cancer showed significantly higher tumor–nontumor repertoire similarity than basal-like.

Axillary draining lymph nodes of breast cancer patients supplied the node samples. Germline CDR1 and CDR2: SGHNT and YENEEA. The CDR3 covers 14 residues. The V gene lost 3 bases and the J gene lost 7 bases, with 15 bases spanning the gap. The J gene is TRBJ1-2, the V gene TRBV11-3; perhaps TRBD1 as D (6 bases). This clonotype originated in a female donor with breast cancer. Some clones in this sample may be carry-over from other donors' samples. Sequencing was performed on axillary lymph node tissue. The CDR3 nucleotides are TGTGCCAGCAGCTTCGGGGGGGCTGCGGGTGGCTACACCTTC. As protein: CASSFGGAAGGYTF.